This entry lists 16 T cell receptor beta chains sequenced from one sample in a study of glioma-infiltrating T cells after dendritic cell vaccination. The protocol was immunoSEQ multiplex PCR, while the TCRdb copy is restricted to in-frame clones and leaves out a portion. The data contain tens of thousands of clones, 70% to 90% of them singletons. This specimen was blood, taken before dendritic cell vaccination. The receptors originated from a human donor with glioblastoma.

For the CDR3, the DNA is TGCGCCAGCAGCCAAGAAGCGGGAGCGGGGGGGCCGGATACGCAGTATTTT. It yields the protein CASSQEAGAGGPDTQYF. The rearrangement links TRBV4-1 to TRBJ2-3; 10 bases map to TRBD2. V gave up 0 bases and J gave up 6 bases; unmatched junction bases: 9. CDR1 is MGHRA and CDR2 is YSYEKL in the germline V gene. The CDR3 is 17 amino acids.

The rearrangement uses TRBV19 and TRBJ1-5, with D tentatively TRBD1 (5 bases). Trimming took 1 base from V and 3 from J, leaving 10 bases between them. Looked up from germline, CDR1 is LNHDA and CDR2 is SQIVND (reference sequence). The CDR3 runs to 15 residues. The CDR3 loop reads CASSIVSGINQPQHF. Here the CDR3 DNA reads TGTGCCAGTAGTATAGTTTCAGGGATCAATCAGCCCCAGCATTTT.

The V and J genes are TRBV7-6 and TRBJ2-5; 9 bases match TRBD2. Losses at the gene ends were 2 bases for V and 2 bases for J; bases not matched to a gene: 6. Germline values: CDR1 SGHVS, CDR2 FNYEAQ. This CDR3 spans 16 amino acids. CDR3 in DNA: TGTGCCAGCAGCTTAAGGGGGACTAGCAGTCAAGAGACCCAGTACTTC. Translation gives CASSLRGTSSQETQYF.

This chain joins TRBV5-1 and TRBJ2-2; TRBD1 is a possible D gene (6 bases). Germline lookup yields CDR1 SGHRS and CDR2 YFSETQ. V lost 0 bases and J 5 bases, leaving 17 bases between the germline ends. The length of the CDR3 is 17 residues. The CDR3 coding sequence is TGCGCCAGCAGCTTGGCGAGGGACACAGCGAGGACCGGGGAGCTGTTTTTT. Translation gives CASSLARDTARTGELFF.

The sample holds a few counts of this clone. This chain joins TRBV7-9 and TRBJ1-1; 8 positions agree with TRBD1. The CDR3 spans 13 residues. The germline V gene encodes CDR1 SEHNR and CDR2 FQNEAQ (reference sequence). Trimming cost V 4 bases and J 5 bases; bases outside gene matches: 3. The CDR3 DNA sequence: TGTGCCAGCAGCTCTCAGGGGGCTACTGAAGCTTTCTTT. Translating it yields CASSSQGATEAFF.

The rearrangement uses TRBV5-1 and TRBJ1-1; 8 nucleotides match TRBD1. V shed 2 bases, J shed 0 bases, and the junction held 9 bases outside the gene matches. The CDR3 extends over 17 amino acids. In germline, CDR1 is SGHRS, CDR2 YFSETQ. Written as DNA, the CDR3 is TGCGCCAGCAGCTTTCGTTTCGAGACAGGGGTGAACACTGAAGCTTTCTTT. Translating it yields CASSFRFETGVNTEAFF.

The CDR3 here is CASSLGQGPDTQYF. CDR3 nucleotides: TGTGCCAGCAGCTTGGGACAGGGGCCGGATACGCAGTATTTT. This sequence joins TRBV5-4 and TRBJ2-3; TRBD1 agrees at 8 bases. The germline CDR1 and CDR2 sequences are SGHNT and YYREEE (reference sequence). CDR3 length: 14 amino acids. The ends lost 0 bases at V and 6 bases at J; junction bases unmatched: 3.

This rearrangement joins TRBV9 to TRBJ1-1, with TRBD1 matching 8 bases. The germline CDR1 and CDR2 sequences are SGDLS and YYNGEE. V shed 0 bases, J shed 0 bases, and the junction held 10 bases outside the gene matches. The CDR3 spans 18 residues. CDR3 sequence reads: CASSVVSWQGAVNTEAFF. The CDR3 nucleotides are TGTGCCAGCAGCGTAGTAAGTTGGCAGGGGGCCGTGAACACTGAAGCTTTCTTT.

V is TRBV11-1 and J is TRBJ1-2; unclear D gene. This CDR3 spans 13 amino acids. Trimming removed 2 bases from V and 0 bases from J, with 4 bases in between. Germline CDR1 and CDR2: SGHAT and FQDESV (reference sequence). The CDR3 region has the DNA TGTGCCAGCAGCTTACTAGCTAACTATGGCTACACCTTC. It codes for CASSLLANYGYTF. Filled out from reference TRBV11-1 and TRBJ1-2, the complete variable domain reads EAEVAQSPRYKITEKSQAVAFWCDPISGHATLYWYRQILGQGPELLVQFQDESVVDDSQLPKDRFSAERLKGVDSTLKIQPAELGDSAMYLCASSLLANYGYTFGSGTRLTVV.

The V call is TRBV11-2, the J call TRBJ1-1; unclear D gene. CDR3 size: 14 residues. The germline CDR1 and CDR2 sequences are SGHAT and FQNNGV. V lost 1 base, J lost 2 bases, and 8 bases lay in between. The CDR3 DNA sequence: TGTGCCAGCAGCTTAGGTACAGCCAACACTGAAGCTTTCTTT. This sequence encodes CASSLGTANTEAFF.

V and J are TRBV2 and TRBJ1-1, with D possibly matching TRBD1 (6 bases). The CDR3 length is 14 residues. Germline CDR1 is SNHLY and CDR2 is FYNNEI. Trimming removed 5 bases at V and 4 bases at J, with 14 bases between. CDR3: CASSSEQGGTEAFF. For the CDR3, the DNA is TGTGCCAGCAGTTCAGAACAGGGCGGCACTGAAGCTTTCTTT. The variable domain in full, with the rest retrieved from reference TRBV2 and TRBJ1-1, is EPEVTQTPSHQVTQMGQEVILRCVPISNHLYFYWYRQILGQKVEFLVSFYNNEISEKSEIFDDQFSVERPDGSNFTLKIRSTKLEDSAMYFCASSSEQGGTEAFFGQGTRLTVV.

The genes are TRBV5-5 and TRBJ2-3, with D uncertain. Germline CDR1 and CDR2: SGHKS and YYEKEE (reference sequence). The V gene lost 4 bases and the J gene lost 6 bases, with 15 bases spanning the gap. The CDR3 spans 14 residues. DNA for the CDR3: TGTGCCAGCAGCGGTGCCATGACTCGGGATACGCAGTATTTT. It specifies CASSGAMTRDTQYF.

CDR3 sequence reads: CASRTGASSYEQYF. The CDR3 nucleotides are TGTGCCAGCAGGACAGGGGCTTCCTCCTACGAGCAGTACTTC. The chain employs TRBV6-1 and TRBJ2-7; 8 bases line up with TRBD1. CDR1 MNHNS and CDR2 SASEGT come from the germline V gene. V gave up 6 bases and J gave up 0 bases; unmatched junction bases: 4. This CDR3 region has 14 residues.

The J gene is TRBJ1-4, the V gene TRBV18; D unresolved. There are 15 residues in the CDR3. Trimming took 0 bases from V and 5 from J, leaving 10 bases between them. CDR1 and CDR2 from the germline V gene are KGHSH and LQKENI. The CDR3 protein is CASSPPLSENEKLFF. The CDR3 DNA reads TGTGCCAGCTCACCACCGCTCAGTGAAAATGAAAAACTGTTTTTT.

The chain combines TRBV7-3 with TRBJ1-2; 7 nucleotides align to TRBD1. This CDR3 has 15 amino acids. The V gene end was trimmed by 4 bases and the J gene end by 8 bases; junction bases not matched to a gene: 13. Germline V gene data show CDR1 as SGHTA and CDR2 as FQGTGA. The CDR3 protein is CASSSSRDSSFGYTF. As DNA, the CDR3 is TGTGCCAGCAGCTCCTCCCGGGACAGTAGTTTCGGCTACACCTTC.

The V call is TRBV6-1, the J call TRBJ2-1; 11 positions match TRBD2. Germline V CDR1 and CDR2: MNHNS, SASEGT. The CDR3 covers 15 residues. The V and J ends lost 6 bases and 7 bases, in that order; junction bases with no gene match: 8. Written as DNA, the CDR3 is TGTGCCAGCAGATTAGCGGGGGGGCCAGGGAATGAGCAGTTCTTC. Its translation: CASRLAGGPGNEQFF.